This TCR beta chain was found in a study of CD8+CD57+ T cells in acquired aplastic anemia. Turning to the study itself: The study obtained an average of 3.2 ug of DNA from sorted CD4+ and CD8+ cells.

The V gene's germline CDR1 is SGDLS and CDR2 YYNGEE. Between the trimmed V and J ends, which lost 3 bases and 0 bases, there was a span of 15 bases. The CDR3 spans 16 residues. The TCR beta profiling, which covered VDJ combination and CDR3 sequence, was carried out using genomic DNA as the template. TCRdb re-called the reads through MiXCR, storing one row per CDR3 protein. The table has 160,000 or so distinct CDR3 sequences, roughly 48% seen once. Patients chosen for sequencing had shown CD8+CD57+ cell expansion by flow cytometry. To note about this clonotype: Its specificity is unknown.

Study-wide results and caveats: It was found that approximately 29 CD8+ CDR3 sequences were shared between patients and controls.

This TCR was recovered from a human donor with aplastic anemia. Sequencing was carried out using sorted CD4+, CD8+, or CD8+CD57+ T cells (not recorded which) from PBMCs. The chain combines TRBV9 with TRBJ1-1, with D unresolved. The DNA for the CDR3 is TGTGCCAGCAGCGGACTAAGAGTCGGTATGAACACTGAAGCTTTCTTT. Translation: CASSGLRVGMNTEAFF.